Presented here are 9 T cell receptor beta chains from one specimen sequenced in a study of shared clonotypes between healthy human individuals. TCRdb keeps only in-frame clones here, not all; method: immunoSEQ multiplex PCR. The sample has roughly 2.2 million clones; 93% are singletons. What was sequenced was naive CD4+ T cells from PBMCs. Regarding subset: CD45RA+ positively selected. The receptors originated from a man aged 18 to 35 in good health. Some clones in this sample may be carry-over from other donors' samples.

The chain couples TRBV5-4 to TRBJ2-7; TRBD1 matches at 8 bases. This CDR3 comprises 17 residues. The germline V gene encodes CDR1 SGHNT and CDR2 YYREEE (reference sequence). The V gene end was trimmed by 1 base and the J gene end by 1 base; junction bases not matched to a gene: 10. Here the CDR3 DNA reads TGTGCCAGCAGCTTGAACAGGGGGAGAGGGACATCCTACGAGCAGTACTTC. This gives the protein CASSLNRGRGTSYEQYF.

V usage is TRBV7-9 and J usage is TRBJ1-4, with 8 nucleotides matching TRBD1. The germline CDR1 and CDR2 sequences are SEHNR and FQNEAQ (reference sequence). Losses at the gene ends were 5 bases for V and 7 bases for J; bases not matched to a gene: 12. The CDR3 is 16 residues long. CDR3 region: CASSTDRGVGGEKLFF. CDR3 bases: TGTGCCAGCAGCACCGACAGGGGTGTTGGTGGTGAAAAACTGTTTTTT.

This chain uses TRBV29-1 with TRBJ2-1; D is possibly TRBD1 (6 bases). CDR1 and CDR2 from the germline V gene are SQVTM and ANQGSEA. The CDR3 consists of 12 residues. Trimming removed 5 bases from V and 4 bases from J, with 9 bases in between. The CDR3 loop is CSVQRGYNEQFF. CDR3 DNA: TGCAGCGTTCAGAGGGGGTACAATGAGCAGTTCTTC.

The DNA for the CDR3 is TGTGCCAGTAGTATTGAACCTGGACAGGGGGCAGGTCAGCCCCAGCATTTT. Amino acids: CASSIEPGQGAGQPQHF. The rearrangement uses TRBV19 and TRBJ1-5; 11 bases are a match to TRBD1. The CDR3 runs to 17 residues. The germline V gene has CDR1 LNHDA and CDR2 SQIVND (reference sequence). J lost 6 bases, V lost 3 bases, and 10 bases had no gene match.

The chain recombines TRBV11-2 with TRBJ1-1, with D possibly TRBD1 on 5 matching bases. V dropped 7 bases and J dropped 5 bases, with 20 bases sitting between them. Germline CDR1 is SGHAT and CDR2 is FQNNGV. CDR3 length equals 15 residues. The CDR3 spells CASTERGPFGTEAFF. DNA of the CDR3: TGTGCCAGCACCGAAAGGGGACCCTTCGGAACTGAAGCTTTCTTT.

Remarks on this clone: The identical CDR3 is also encoded by other nucleotide sequences in the sample. The chain combines TRBV20-1 with TRBJ1-1; no reliable D call. The CDR3 runs to 11 residues. Trimming took off 1 base at V and 4 bases at J, with 4 bases between the two ends. In germline, CDR1 is DFQATT, CDR2 SNEGSKA (reference sequence). The CDR3 bases are TGCAGTGCTAGAGGGGTCACTGAAGCTTTCTTT. This gives the protein CSARGVTEAFF.

The chain uses TRBV7-3 and TRBJ2-2, with 7 bases aligning to TRBD1. CDR1 SGHTA and CDR2 FQGTGA come from the germline V gene. V lost 0 bases, J lost 8 bases, and 6 bases stayed unmatched. The CDR3 has 15 amino acids. CDR3 sequence (DNA): TGTGCCAGCAGCTTAACGGGACAGCGTCCGGGGGAGCTGTTTTTT. This codes for CASSLTGQRPGELFF.

The chain uses TRBV18 and TRBJ2-7; D unclear. CDR3 size: 13 residues. V was pared by 4 bases and J by 10 bases, with 17 bases between. From germline, CDR1 is KGHSH and CDR2 LQKENI. The CDR3 loop is CASSRVPPGLQYF. The CDR3, as DNA: TGTGCCAGCTCACGAGTCCCCCCAGGCTTACAGTACTTC.

This chain links TRBV7-9 with TRBJ2-5, with a weak D call TRBD2 (7 bases). In germline, CDR1 is SEHNR, CDR2 FQNEAQ (reference sequence). The CDR3 extends over 17 amino acids. In DNA form, the CDR3 reads TGTGCGACCCGAGGGGGGGCGGGCCCCTCGACCCAAGAGACCCAGTACTTC. Protein product: CATRGGAGPSTQETQYF.